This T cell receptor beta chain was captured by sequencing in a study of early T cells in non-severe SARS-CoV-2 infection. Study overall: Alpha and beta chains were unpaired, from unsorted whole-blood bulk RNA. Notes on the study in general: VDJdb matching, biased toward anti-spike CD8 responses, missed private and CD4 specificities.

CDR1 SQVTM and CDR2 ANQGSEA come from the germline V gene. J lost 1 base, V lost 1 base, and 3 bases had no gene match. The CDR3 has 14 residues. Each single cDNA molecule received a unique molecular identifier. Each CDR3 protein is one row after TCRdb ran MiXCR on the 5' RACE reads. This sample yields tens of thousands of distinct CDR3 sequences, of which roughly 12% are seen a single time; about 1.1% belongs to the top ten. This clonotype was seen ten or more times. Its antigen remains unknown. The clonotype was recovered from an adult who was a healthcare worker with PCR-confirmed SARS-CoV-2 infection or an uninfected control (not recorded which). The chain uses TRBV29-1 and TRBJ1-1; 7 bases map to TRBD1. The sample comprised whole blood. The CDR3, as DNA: TGCAGCGTTGAAGTGTGGGACAGGAACACTGAAGCTTTCTTT. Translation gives CSVEVWDRNTEAFF.